Reported below is one TCR beta chain. The data originate from a study of T cell changes during pregnancy in multiple sclerosis. Here immunoSEQ multiplex PCR was the method, and the copy in TCRdb shows in-frame clones only, minus some. This sample has about 83,000 clones; roughly nine tenths occur once, and the top ten carry 3% to 4%. CDR3 length: 17 residues. J lost 0 bases, V lost 4 bases, and 9 bases had no gene match. Germline assignment: CDR1 LNHDA and CDR2 SQIVND (reference sequence). The sequenced sample was PBMCs, obtained in the first trimester of pregnancy. The chain recombines TRBV19 with TRBJ1-5, with 7 positions matching TRBD1. The TCR sequence derives from a female donor in good health, serving as a control in a pregnancy study. Some clones in this sample may be carry-over from other donors' samples. CDR3 sequence reads: CASSTPGQTYSNQPQHF. CDR3 DNA sequence: TGTGCCAGTAGTACACCGGGACAGACTTATAGCAATCAGCCCCAGCATTTT. The full variable domain, with the rest looked up from reference TRBV19 and TRBJ1-5, is DGGITQSPKYLFRKEGQNVTLSCEQNLNHDAMYWYRQDPGQGLRLIYYSQIVNDFQKGDIAEGYSVSREKKESFPLTVTSAQKNPTAFYLCASSTPGQTYSNQPQHFGDGTRLSIL.